The source of this T cell receptor beta chain is a study of vaccination effects on CD4 cells after COVID-19. Study observations and caveats: Infection-derived and vaccine-derived clones contracted markedly late after vaccination. Healthy vaccinees' vaccine-induced clones included only 1 of 255 that recognized common cold coronaviruses.

The method was immunoSEQ multiplex PCR; TCRdb's version includes in-frame clones alone and lacks a portion of them. This sample yields approximately 82,000 clones, of which 74% are seen a single time; under 2% belongs to the top ten. Sequencing was preceded by expansion of antigen-specific CD4+ T cells with viral peptide pools in the ViraFEST assay. It was after approximately 11 days of culture that CD4+ T cells were isolated. Having tested negative for nucleocapsid antibodies, the vaccine recipients showed no prior SARS-CoV-2 infection. In culture with 10 IU/ml IL-2 and about 9.7 ug/ml peptides, PBMC were grown at around 1.8 million per well. Per germline, CDR1 MNHEY and CDR2 SVGAGI. J was trimmed by 5 bases and V by 8 bases; bases with no gene match: 6. CDR3 length equals 13 residues. Details on this clone: The antigen remains unidentified.

This TCR came from a human donor who received a COVID-19 vaccine. Sample: CD4+ T cells from PBMCs cultured with HCoV-229E spike peptides, taken before COVID-19 vaccination. This chain joins TRBV6-5 and TRBJ1-1; TRBD1 aligns across 9 bases. The CDR3 loop reads CASGGQGITEAFF. CDR3 coding DNA: TGTGCCAGCGGGGGACAGGGAATAACTGAAGCTTTCTTT.